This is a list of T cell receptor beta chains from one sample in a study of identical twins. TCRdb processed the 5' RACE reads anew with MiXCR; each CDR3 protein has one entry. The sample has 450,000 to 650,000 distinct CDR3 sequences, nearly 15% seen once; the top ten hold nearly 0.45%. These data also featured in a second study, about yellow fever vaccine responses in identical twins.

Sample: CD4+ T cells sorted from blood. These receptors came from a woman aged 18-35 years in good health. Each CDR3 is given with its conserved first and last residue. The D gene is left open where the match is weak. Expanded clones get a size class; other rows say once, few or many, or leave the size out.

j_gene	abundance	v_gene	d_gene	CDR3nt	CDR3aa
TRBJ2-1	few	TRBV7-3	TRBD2	TGTGCCAGCAGCTTATCTTCCGGGACTAGCGGGGCCTCGCAGTTCTTC	CASSLSSGTSGASQFF
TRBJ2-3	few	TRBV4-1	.	TGCGCCAGCAGCCAAGACGCACGCACAGATACGCAGTATTTT	CASSQDARTDTQYF
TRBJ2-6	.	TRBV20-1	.	TGCAGTGCTAGAGTCCCGGGGAGATCTGGGGCCAACGTCCTGACTTTC	CSARVPGRSGANVLTF
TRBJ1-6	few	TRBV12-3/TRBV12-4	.	TGTGCCAGCAGTTTATTGGGGGATTCACCCCTCCACTTT	CASSLLGDSPLHF
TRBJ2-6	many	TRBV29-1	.	TGCAGCGTCGGACAAGCTGGGGCCAACGTCCTGACTTTC	CSVGQAGANVLTF
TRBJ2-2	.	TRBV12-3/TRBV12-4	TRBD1	TGTGCCAGCAGACTCCCCGGGACAGGGGCGAACACCGGGGAGCTGTTTTTT	CASRLPGTGANTGELFF
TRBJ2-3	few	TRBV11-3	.	TGTGCCAGCAGCTTTGGGGGCCGCGATACGCAGTATTTT	CASSFGGRDTQYF
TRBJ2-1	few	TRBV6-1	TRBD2	TGTGCCAGCAGTGTGAGCGGGGGGGTCGATGAGCAGTTCTTC	CASSVSGGVDEQFF
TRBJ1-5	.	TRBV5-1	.	TGCGCCACCTCCGAGGGAATCCAGCATTTT	CATSEGIQHF
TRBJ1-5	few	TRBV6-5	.	TGTGCCAGCTGGGGGCCGGGTCAGCCCCAGCATTTT	CASWGPGQPQHF
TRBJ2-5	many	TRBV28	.	TGTGCCAGCAGTTTAAAAGGGGCCCCAGTGGTCCAGTACTTC	CASSLKGAPVVQYF
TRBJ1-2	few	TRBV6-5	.	TGTGCCAGCAGTTTTGACCTGTATGGCTACACCTTC	CASSFDLYGYTF
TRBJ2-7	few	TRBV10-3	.	TGTGCCATCAGTGACACAGGCACCTACGAGCAGTACTTC	CAISDTGTYEQYF
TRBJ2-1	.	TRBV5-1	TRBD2	TGCGCCAGCAGCTCCAGAAAGGCTAGCGGGACCTCCTACAATGAGCAGTTCTTC	CASSSRKASGTSYNEQFF
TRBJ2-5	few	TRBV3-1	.	TGTGCCAGCAGCCAGACGGAAAAGACCCAGTACTTC	CASSQTEKTQYF
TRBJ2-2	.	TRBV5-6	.	TGTGCCAGCAGGGTTATGGCCGGGAAGAACACCGGGGAGCTGTTTTTT	CASRVMAGKNTGELFF
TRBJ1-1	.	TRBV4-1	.	TGCGCCAGCAGCCAAGACGGCCCGAATCCTGAAGCTTTCTTT	CASSQDGPNPEAFF
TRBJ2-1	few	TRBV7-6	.	TGTGCCAGCAGCTTAAAGGGTTCGTTTATGAATGAGCAGTTCTTC	CASSLKGSFMNEQFF
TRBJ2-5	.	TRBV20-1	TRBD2	TGCAGTGCCAAAAGACTAGCGGAAGAGACCCAGTACTTC	CSAKRLAEETQYF
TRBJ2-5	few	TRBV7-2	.	TGTGCCAGCGGCGTCCCATTCCGATTTGGACAAGAGACCCAGTACTTC	CASGVPFRFGQETQYF
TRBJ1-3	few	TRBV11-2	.	TGTGCCAGCAGCCCCCAACCCCCTGGAAACACCATATATTTT	CASSPQPPGNTIYF
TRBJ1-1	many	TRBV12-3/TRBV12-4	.	TGTGCCAGCAGCCGTACCAGGGGTTGGTCCACTGAAGCTTTCTTT	CASSRTRGWSTEAFF
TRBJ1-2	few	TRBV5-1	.	TGCGCCAGCAGCTCGGCAAACACAGGGACCAACTATGGCTACACCTTC	CASSSANTGTNYGYTF
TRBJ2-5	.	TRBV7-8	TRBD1	TGTGCCAGCAGCTTAGGGACAGGGGTAGAGGAGACCCAGTACTTC	CASSLGTGVEETQYF
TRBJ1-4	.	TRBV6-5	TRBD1	TGTGCCAGCAGTTACTCGCACCAGACAGGGGGTCGGGAAAAACTGTTTTTT	CASSYSHQTGGREKLFF
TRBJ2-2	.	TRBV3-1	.	TGTGCCAGCAGCCAAAGCCATCGCGGGGAGCTGTTTTTT	CASSQSHRGELFF
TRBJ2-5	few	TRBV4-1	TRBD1	TGCGCCAGCAGCCAAGATCGTTCCGGGACAGGGCTTCTTGGGACCCAGTACTTC	CASSQDRSGTGLLGTQYF
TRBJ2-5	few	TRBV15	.	TGTGCCACCAGCGCTCCTACCTCACACAGGTTCCCAGAGACCCAGTACTTC	CATSAPTSHRFPETQYF
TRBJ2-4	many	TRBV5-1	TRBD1	TGCGCCAGCAGCTTGGGACAGGGATTAGCCAAAAACATTCAGTACTTC	CASSLGQGLAKNIQYF
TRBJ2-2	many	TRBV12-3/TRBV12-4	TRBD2	TGTGCCAGCAGTCCCAGAGCGGGGGCGAACACCGGGGAGCTGTTTTTT	CASSPRAGANTGELFF